This is a list of T cell receptor beta chains from one sample in a study of shared clonotypes between healthy human individuals. TCRdb keeps only in-frame clones here, not all; method: immunoSEQ multiplex PCR. The profile covers about 1,500,000 clones, with roughly 96% appearing a single time and about 1% taken by the ten largest. The sequencing input was naive CD4+ T cells sorted from blood. The receptors come from a man between 25 and 39 years old in good health. Both conserved end residues are part of each CDR3. A D gene is named only where the DNA matches it firmly. Rows give clone size only sometimes, using once, few, many, or a class for an expanded clone.

length: 13
D: -
J: TRBJ2-1
V: TRBV5-6
size: -
DNA: TGTGCCAGCAGCGAAAGACTAGGCGGTGAGCAGTTCTTC
CDR3: CASSERLGGEQFF

length: 16
D: -
J: TRBJ2-1
V: TRBV9
size: -
DNA: TGTGCCAGCAGCGTAGGTGGGGCGAGCTCCTACAATGAGCAGTTCTTC
CDR3: CASSVGGASSYNEQFF

length: 15
D: -
J: TRBJ2-3
V: TRBV19
size: once
DNA: TGTGCCAGTAGTCTAGCGTCCCTCCTCACAGATACGCAGTATTTT
CDR3: CASSLASLLTDTQYF

length: 14
D: TRBD2
J: TRBJ2-3
V: TRBV25-1
size: -
DNA: TGTGCCAGCAGTGAATCCAGCGGGAGACATACGCAGTATTTT
CDR3: CASSESSGRHTQYF

length: 15
D: -
J: TRBJ1-5
V: TRBV7-2
size: -
DNA: TGTGCCAGCAGCTTTGGGGAAAACCCAAATCAGCCCCAGCATTTT
CDR3: CASSFGENPNQPQHF

length: 13
D: -
J: TRBJ2-7
V: TRBV6-6
size: -
DNA: TGTGCCAGCAGAGAAACAGGGCTCTACGAGCAGTACTTC
CDR3: CASRETGLYEQYF

length: 14
D: -
J: TRBJ2-6
V: TRBV5-4
size: -
DNA: TGTGCCAGCAGCCGCGGATCTGGGGCCAACGTCCTGACTTTC
CDR3: CASSRGSGANVLTF

length: 15
D: -
J: TRBJ2-1
V: TRBV6-1
size: -
DNA: TGTGCCAGCCCGCCCCCTGCAGGGACCTACAATGAGCAGTTCTTC
CDR3: CASPPPAGTYNEQFF

length: 15
D: TRBD1
J: TRBJ2-7
V: TRBV5-6
size: -
DNA: TGTGCCAGCAGCTACAGGGGGCTACAACTTTACGAGCAGTACTTC
CDR3: CASSYRGLQLYEQYF

length: 15
D: TRBD1
J: TRBJ2-7
V: TRBV7-2
size: -
DNA: TGTGCCAGCCGCCTTTCCGCCGGGACAGCTACTGAGCAGTACTTC
CDR3: CASRLSAGTATEQYF

length: 14
D: -
J: TRBJ2-6
V: TRBV5-1
size: -
DNA: TGCGCCAGCAGCGTGTTCTCTCGGGCCAACGTCCTGACTTTC
CDR3: CASSVFSRANVLTF

length: 15
D: -
J: TRBJ2-6
V: TRBV7-3
size: -
DNA: TGTGCCAGCAGCTTCTCTTCCTCTGGGGCCAACGTCCTGACTTTC
CDR3: CASSFSSSGANVLTF

length: 13
D: -
J: TRBJ1-2
V: TRBV10-3
size: once
DNA: TGTGCCATCGCGGGCAGGGAGGATGCTGGCTACACCTTC
CDR3: CAIAGREDAGYTF

length: 17
D: TRBD1
J: TRBJ2-7
V: TRBV23-1
size: -
DNA: TGCGCCAGCAGTCAATCGCCGCGGACAGGGGACTCCTACGAGCAGTACTTC
CDR3: CASSQSPRTGDSYEQYF

length: 16
D: -
J: TRBJ2-5
V: TRBV15
size: -
DNA: TGTGCCACCAGCAGACAACCCCAGGGAACCCAAGAGACCCAGTACTTC
CDR3: CATSRQPQGTQETQYF

length: 16
D: -
J: TRBJ2-7
V: TRBV7-9
size: -
DNA: TGTGCCAGCAGCTTATCGGTTAGGGCAGGGTGGTACGAGCAGTACTTC
CDR3: CASSLSVRAGWYEQYF

length: 16
D: -
J: TRBJ2-5
V: TRBV5-1
size: -
DNA: TGCGCCAGCAGCTTGGCCGGGCAGAGGAACCAAGAGACCCAGTACTTC
CDR3: CASSLAGQRNQETQYF

length: 14
D: -
J: TRBJ1-2
V: TRBV5-1
size: -
DNA: TGCGCCAGCAGCTTGGGACAGGACAACTATGGCTACACCTTC
CDR3: CASSLGQDNYGYTF

length: 15
D: -
J: TRBJ2-7
V: TRBV28
size: -
DNA: TGTGCCAGCAGTTCAAACTACCTTAGGGACTACGAGCAGTACTTC
CDR3: CASSSNYLRDYEQYF

length: 17
D: TRBD2
J: TRBJ2-1
V: TRBV7-9
size: -
DNA: TGTGCCAGCAGCCTCTGGACTAGCGGGAGCGCATACAATGAGCAGTTCTTC
CDR3: CASSLWTSGSAYNEQFF

length: 11
D: TRBD1
J: TRBJ1-1
V: TRBV28
size: -
DNA: TGTGCCAGCAGCTGGGACAGGGAAGCTTTCTTT
CDR3: CASSWDREAFF

length: 15
D: TRBD2
J: TRBJ2-3
V: TRBV7-9
size: -
DNA: TGTGCCACCGACACCGGGGGAGGGCCTCCGGATACGCAGTATTTT
CDR3: CATDTGGGPPDTQYF

length: 14
D: -
J: TRBJ2-3
V: TRBV7-7
size: -
DNA: TGTGCTAGCAGCCGCCAGGGAAACACAGATACGCAGTATTTT
CDR3: CASSRQGNTDTQYF

length: 13
D: -
J: TRBJ2-3
V: TRBV19
size: once
DNA: TGTGCCAGTAGTATATACCCAGACTTTACGCAGTATTTT
CDR3: CASSIYPDFTQYF

length: 12
D: -
J: TRBJ2-1
V: TRBV11-3
size: -
DNA: TGTGCCAGCAGCCTGACCAGCAATGAGCAGTTCTTC
CDR3: CASSLTSNEQFF

length: 13
D: -
J: TRBJ2-5
V: TRBV5-1
size: few
DNA: TGCGCCAGCAGCTTCCGACAGCAAGAGACCCAGTACTTC
CDR3: CASSFRQQETQYF

length: 12
D: -
J: TRBJ2-7
V: TRBV5-6
size: -
DNA: TGTGCCAGCAGCTTGAATAGCCACGAGCAGTACTTC
CDR3: CASSLNSHEQYF

length: 13
D: -
J: TRBJ1-4
V: TRBV2
size: -
DNA: TGTGCCAGCATGCGGGACCAGAATGAAAAACTGTTTTTT
CDR3: CASMRDQNEKLFF

length: 15
D: -
J: TRBJ2-3
V: TRBV5-6
size: once
DNA: TGTGCCAGCAGCTTGGGGGAGACAAGAACAGATACGCAGTATTTT
CDR3: CASSLGETRTDTQYF

length: 15
D: -
J: TRBJ2-7
V: TRBV5-6
size: -
DNA: TGTGCCAGCAGCCTTTCTCCCTTACCGTCCTACGAGCAGTACTTC
CDR3: CASSLSPLPSYEQYF

length: 15
D: -
J: TRBJ1-4
V: TRBV18
size: -
DNA: TGTGCCAGCTCACCACCGAGTAGGGTGGGCGAAAAACTGTTTTTT
CDR3: CASSPPSRVGEKLFF

length: 15
D: -
J: TRBJ2-7
V: TRBV15
size: -
DNA: TGTGCCACCAGCAGGGGGGGTGGGGCCCCGGGCGAGCAGTACTTC
CDR3: CATSRGGGAPGEQYF

length: 13
D: -
J: TRBJ1-1
V: TRBV5-4
size: -
DNA: TGTGCCAGCAGCTTAACCCCTCCCACTGAAGCTTTCTTT
CDR3: CASSLTPPTEAFF

length: 16
D: TRBD2
J: TRBJ2-2
V: TRBV9
size: -
DNA: TGTGCCAGCAGCGTAGATCGAGCGGGAGGGACCGGGGAGCTGTTTTTT
CDR3: CASSVDRAGGTGELFF

length: 16
D: -
J: TRBJ2-7
V: TRBV9
size: -
DNA: TGTGCCAGCAGCGTAGCGATGGGCCCTGCTCAGGACGAGCAGTACTTC
CDR3: CASSVAMGPAQDEQYF

length: 12
D: -
J: TRBJ1-5
V: TRBV30
size: -
DNA: TGTGCCTGGAGTCATAACCGGGACCCCCAGCATTTT
CDR3: CAWSHNRDPQHF

length: 14
D: -
J: TRBJ2-3
V: TRBV28
size: -
DNA: TGTGCCAGCAGTTTGGCGGGAAGCACAGATACGCAGTATTTT
CDR3: CASSLAGSTDTQYF

length: 14
D: -
J: TRBJ2-5
V: TRBV5-1
size: -
DNA: TGCGCCAGCGGTGGACGGGGCCCCTCAGAGACCCAGTACTTC
CDR3: CASGGRGPSETQYF

length: 14
D: -
J: TRBJ1-5
V: TRBV5-1
size: -
DNA: TGCGCCAGCAGCTTGGAAGGTGTGCATCAGCCCCAGCATTTT
CDR3: CASSLEGVHQPQHF

length: 13
D: -
J: TRBJ1-5
V: TRBV19
size: -
DNA: TGTGCCAGTAGTATAACAGGGAATCAGCCCCAGCATTTT
CDR3: CASSITGNQPQHF